This note documents a single TCR beta chain sequence. This clonotype was counted once. Its cognate antigen has yet to be identified. Nothing much larger sits one base from this clone, and base qualities are not available. One read is thin evidence. These data originate in a study of blood T cells in healthy people across ages (dated by TCRdb to 2013 to 2016). A note on the overall study: Template switching captured roughly one uniquely barcoded TCR beta cDNA molecule per two T cells in model experiments. The study measured age-related changes in TCR beta repertoire diversity using deep sequencing normalized with unique cDNA molecular identifiers. The donors were split into four age groups: young (average 16 years), middle-aged (roughly 39), aged (roughly 60) and long-lived (about 74). To avoid experimental bias, donors of different ages were spread randomly across the sequencing lanes. Using the same blood draw, the study looked at two additional independent replicas of 1 million unique cDNA reads for two donors, one aged 18 to 30 and the other aged 80 or older.

Donors were a few dozen systemically healthy Caucasian individuals from Russia aged roughly 6 to 100 years. About 10 milliliters of peripheral blood were drawn from each donor into EDTA-treated Vacutainer tubes. Ficoll-Paque density-gradient centrifugation was used to isolate PBMCs, with at least 7 million per sample. Total RNA, at least 6 micrograms per sample, was extracted from PBMCs with Trizol reagent. Naive CD45RAhigh/CD27high T cell percentages were measured by flow cytometry on a PBMC aliquot from every donor. The library came from 5' RACE. Sequencer: Illumina HiSeq 2500. A second PCR of roughly 6 to 11 cycles was run with a J-beta primer mix and a sample-barcoded 5' primer. Each TCR beta cDNA molecule received a unique molecular identifier from a template-switch 5' adaptor carrying 12 random nucleotides. Each sample yielded at least 2.5 million CDR3-containing paired-end reads. The Mint cDNA synthesis kit, primed by a TRBC-specific oligonucleotide, was used to synthesize first-strand cDNA from all RNA. Following uracil-DNA glycosylase treatment, a first 18-cycle PCR with universal primers M1SS and BC2_uni_R was performed on all cDNA. Processing in the source paper ran as follows. Normalization of each sample was performed by random selection of 1 million high-quality reads, each carrying a distinct molecular identifier. Instead of being binned into consensus sequences, reads that shared molecular identifiers were thrown out. MiTCR, run with a Q25 quality threshold and the strictest error-elimination algorithm, handled CDR3 identification, clonotype clustering and error correction. Lower-bound total TCR beta diversity was estimated with a nonparametric unseen species model using Euler transformation. Clones were called with MiXCR by TCRdb after fastp trimmed the public reads at Q25, and only in-frame beta chains were retained. Duplicate CDR3 protein sequences are folded into a single record with the most common DNA and genes. In this record, the V and J calls reflect TCRdb's handling and not the investigators' own analysis. Across this sample there are some 880,000 distinct CDR3 sequences, with about 36% seen only once. Of the sample, about an eighth is held by the ten largest clones.

The full study reports these points: Observed TCR beta diversity per million T cells fell roughly linearly with age, and a significant reduction was already apparent by age about 43. Compared with the aged group, more naive CD4+ T cells, fewer expanded clones and increased TCR diversity were shown by the long-lived group, suggesting age selection. Estimates of total diversity based on one million sequenced T cells were considered lower bounds and underestimates. Donor CMV infection status was unknown, potentially confounding age-related changes in expanded clonotypes. There was a strong correlation between observed TCR beta diversity and the percentage of naive T cells measured by flow cytometry. Because profiling used bulk unsorted PBMCs, naive and antigen-experienced compartments could not be compared conclusively.

The source is a man aged 18 to 29 in good health. The sequencing input was blood.

The CDR3 reads as follows: CASSLAPSGRYEQFF. The DNA sequence reads TGTGCCAGCAGCTTAGCACCTAGCGGGAGGTATGAGCAGTTCTTC. The rearranged chain carries TRBV5-6 and TRBJ2-1, and TRBD2 aligns with 11 junction nucleotides. CDR1 is given as SGHDT and CDR2 as YYEEEE, both from the germline V gene. For this chain, trimming is 2 bases at the V end and 8 bases at the J end, and the number of junction bases without a gene match is 6. Counted from cysteine to phenylalanine, this CDR3 has 15 amino acids. Only CDR3 DNA remains: 45 bases, in frame from the first base. The reference TRBV5-6 and TRBJ2-1 proteins fill in what lies around the CDR3, so the full variable domain reads DAGVTQSPTHLIKTRGQQVTLRCSPKSGHDTVSWYQQALGQGPQFIFQYYEEEERQRGNFPDRFSGHQFPNYSSELNVNALLLGDSALYLCASSLAPSGRYEQFFGPGTRLTVL.